A selection of T cell receptor beta chains follows, all from one sample in a study of identical twins. In TCRdb, the 5' RACE reads were re-called with MiXCR into one record per CDR3 protein. The sample records 210,000 or so distinct CDR3 sequences, 7.5% being singletons. This same sample was also taken into another study, of yellow fever vaccine responses in identical twins.

Input material: memory (CD45RO+) T cells sorted from blood. Receptors originate from a woman younger than 35 in good health. The CDR3 runs from the conserved cysteine through the conserved F or W. A D gene is named only where the DNA matches it firmly. For some rows the clone size is stated as once, few or many, or as a class when expanded; others skip it.

size: few; J: TRBJ2-1; V: TRBV4-1; D: .; CDR3: CASSQDLRTTPYNEQFF; DNA: TGCGCCAGCAGCCAAGATCTCCGGACTACCCCCTACAATGAGCAGTTCTTC
size: few; J: TRBJ1-1; V: TRBV20-1; D: .; CDR3: CSARVGTAGAEAFF; DNA: TGCAGTGCTAGAGTGGGGACGGCGGGCGCTGAAGCTTTCTTT
size: many; J: TRBJ2-7; V: TRBV3-1; D: .; CDR3: CASSQTSHEQYF; DNA: TGTGCCAGCAGCCAAACTAGCCACGAGCAGTACTTC
size: many; J: TRBJ2-5; V: TRBV5-1; D: .; CDR3: CASTTSGKQETQYF; DNA: TGCGCCAGCACCACCTCGGGGAAACAAGAGACCCAGTACTTC
size: many; J: TRBJ2-1; V: TRBV7-8; D: TRBD2; CDR3: CASSLRGSSYNEQFF; DNA: TGTGCCAGCAGCTTACGCGGGAGCTCCTACAATGAGCAGTTCTTC
size: few; J: TRBJ1-1; V: TRBV5-6; D: .; CDR3: CASSLLVSGEKNTEAFF; DNA: TGTGCCAGCAGCTTGTTAGTTTCAGGTGAAAAGAACACTGAAGCTTTCTTT
size: .; J: TRBJ2-1; V: TRBV18; D: TRBD2; CDR3: CASSPGFGGLAASYNEQFF; DNA: TGTGCCAGCTCACCCGGTTTTGGGGGACTAGCGGCCTCCTACAATGAGCAGTTCTTC
size: many; J: TRBJ2-7; V: TRBV7-6; D: .; CDR3: CASGKGLGREQYF; DNA: TGTGCCAGCGGGAAGGGGCTGGGACGCGAGCAGTACTTC
size: .; J: TRBJ2-5; V: TRBV7-9; D: .; CDR3: CASSLAPGETQYF; DNA: TGTGCCAGCAGCTTAGCACCCGGGGAGACCCAGTACTTC
size: many; J: TRBJ2-1; V: TRBV5-1; D: .; CDR3: CASSPPGPYEQFF; DNA: TGCGCCAGCAGCCCCCCGGGTCCTTACGAGCAGTTCTTC
size: few; J: TRBJ2-5; V: TRBV6-6; D: .; CDR3: CASSPSGKETQYF; DNA: TGTGCCAGCAGCCCCTCGGGGAAAGAGACCCAGTACTTC
size: few; J: TRBJ2-1; V: TRBV6-2/TRBV6-3; D: TRBD2; CDR3: CASRTGGTSGIYNEQFF; DNA: TGTGCCAGCAGGACGGGGGGGACTAGCGGGATATACAATGAGCAGTTCTTC
size: few; J: TRBJ2-2; V: TRBV7-3; D: TRBD1; CDR3: CASSRGQGASGELFF; DNA: TGTGCCAGCAGTCGGGGACAGGGGGCTTCTGGGGAGCTGTTTTTT
size: .; J: TRBJ2-5; V: TRBV20-1; D: TRBD2; CDR3: CSAPSQSGGARETQYF; DNA: TGCAGTGCGCCTTCGCAAAGCGGGGGGGCCCGGGAGACCCAGTACTTC
size: few; J: TRBJ2-3; V: TRBV4-3; D: .; CDR3: CASSHSKDFYTDTQYF; DNA: TGCGCCAGCAGCCATTCTAAGGACTTTTACACAGATACGCAGTATTTT
size: few; J: TRBJ2-2; V: TRBV11-3; D: TRBD1; CDR3: CASSLTGAKSTGELFF; DNA: TGTGCCAGCAGCCTAACAGGGGCCAAGAGCACCGGGGAGCTGTTTTTT
size: few; J: TRBJ2-1; V: TRBV5-6; D: TRBD1; CDR3: CASTLGTAYNEQFF; DNA: TGTGCCAGCACCTTGGGGACAGCTTACAATGAGCAGTTCTTC
size: many; J: TRBJ2-1; V: TRBV28; D: .; CDR3: CASSAWDTTYNEQFF; DNA: TGTGCCAGCAGTGCCTGGGACACAACCTACAATGAGCAGTTCTTC
size: many; J: TRBJ1-5; V: TRBV28; D: .; CDR3: CASSLGGGNQPQHF; DNA: TGTGCCAGCAGTCTGGGGGGGGGCAATCAGCCCCAGCATTTT
size: .; J: TRBJ2-7; V: TRBV27; D: TRBD2; CDR3: CASSSPIAGISQQYF; DNA: TGTGCCAGCAGTTCCCCTATAGCGGGAATTTCCCAGCAGTACTTC
size: many; J: TRBJ1-2; V: TRBV5-1; D: .; CDR3: CASKTQGSAYGYTF; DNA: TGCGCCAGCAAAACCCAGGGATCTGCCTATGGCTACACCTTC
size: .; J: TRBJ2-2; V: TRBV20-1; D: TRBD1; CDR3: CSARDAQGVTGELFF; DNA: TGCAGTGCTAGAGACGCACAGGGGGTCACCGGGGAGCTGTTTTTT
size: many; J: TRBJ2-1; V: TRBV7-3; D: .; CDR3: CASSSHNEQFF; DNA: TGTGCCAGCAGCTCCCACAATGAGCAGTTCTTC
size: many; J: TRBJ1-4; V: TRBV5-1; D: .; CDR3: CASSLEGRPNEKLFF; DNA: TGCGCCAGCAGCTTGGAGGGCAGACCTAATGAAAAACTGTTTTTT
size: few; J: TRBJ2-3; V: TRBV10-3; D: .; CDR3: CAAGADTQYF; DNA: TGTGCCGCCGGGGCCGATACGCAGTATTTT
size: many; J: TRBJ1-5; V: TRBV12-3/TRBV12-4; D: .; CDR3: CASSLAGGSNQPQHF; DNA: TGTGCCAGCAGTTTAGCAGGTGGTAGCAATCAGCCCCAGCATTTT
size: .; J: TRBJ2-4; V: TRBV28; D: TRBD2; CDR3: CASSPGTTLAKNIQYF; DNA: TGTGCCAGCAGCCCGGGGACTACCTTAGCCAAAAACATTCAGTACTTC
size: few; J: TRBJ1-6; V: TRBV6-1; D: TRBD1; CDR3: CASSNTGTGDLHF; DNA: TGTGCCAGCAGTAATACCGGGACAGGGGACCTCCACTTT
size: .; J: TRBJ1-1; V: TRBV7-2; D: .; CDR3: CASSLGALSYAFF; DNA: TGTGCCAGCAGCTTAGGGGCCCTGAGTTATGCTTTCTTT
size: many; J: TRBJ2-3; V: TRBV6-1; D: .; CDR3: CASTRRGSTDTQYF; DNA: TGTGCCAGCACCCGTAGGGGTAGCACAGATACGCAGTATTTT
size: .; J: TRBJ2-5; V: TRBV3-1; D: .; CDR3: CASSPFPGETQYF; DNA: TGTGCCAGCAGCCCCTTTCCGGGAGAGACCCAGTACTTC
size: many; J: TRBJ2-1; V: TRBV5-1; D: .; CDR3: CASAYGLSYNEQFF; DNA: TGCGCCAGCGCCTACGGGTTATCCTACAATGAGCAGTTCTTC
size: .; J: TRBJ2-7; V: TRBV28; D: TRBD1; CDR3: CASSFVGTGAREQYF; DNA: TGTGCCAGCAGTTTCGTGGGGACAGGGGCACGCGAGCAGTACTTC
size: .; J: TRBJ1-1; V: TRBV20-1; D: .; CDR3: CSRLAVGTEAFF; DNA: TGCAGCCGACTTGCGGTGGGGACTGAAGCTTTCTTT
size: few; J: TRBJ2-5; V: TRBV7-9; D: .; CDR3: CASSLLAETQYF; DNA: TGTGCCAGCAGCTTACTAGCAGAGACCCAGTACTTC
size: many; J: TRBJ2-5; V: TRBV27; D: TRBD2; CDR3: CASSLSQRGQETQYF; DNA: TGTGCCAGCAGTTTATCCCAGCGGGGGCAAGAGACCCAGTACTTC
size: many; J: TRBJ2-4; V: TRBV7-8; D: .; CDR3: CASSSQPGRQLAKNIQYF; DNA: TGTGCCAGCAGCTCTCAACCGGGGAGACAACTAGCCAAAAACATTCAGTACTTC